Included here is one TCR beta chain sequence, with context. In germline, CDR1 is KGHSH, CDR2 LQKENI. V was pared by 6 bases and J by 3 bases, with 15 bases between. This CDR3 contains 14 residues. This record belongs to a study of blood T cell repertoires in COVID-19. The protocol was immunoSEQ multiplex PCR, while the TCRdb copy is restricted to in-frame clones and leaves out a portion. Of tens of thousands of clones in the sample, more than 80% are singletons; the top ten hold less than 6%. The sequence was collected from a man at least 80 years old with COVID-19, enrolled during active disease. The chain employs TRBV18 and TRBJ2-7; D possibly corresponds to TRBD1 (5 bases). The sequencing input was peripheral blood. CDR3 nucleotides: TGTGCCAGCTCCTCCTCGGCAGGGATCTACGAGCAGTACTTC. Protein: CASSSSAGIYEQYF. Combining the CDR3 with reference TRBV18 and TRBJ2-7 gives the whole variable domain NAGVMQNPRHLVRRRGQEARLRCSPMKGHSHVYWYRQLPEEGLKFMVYLQKENIIDESGMPKERFSAEFPKEGPSILRIQQVVRGDSAAYFCASSSSAGIYEQYFGPGTRLTVT.